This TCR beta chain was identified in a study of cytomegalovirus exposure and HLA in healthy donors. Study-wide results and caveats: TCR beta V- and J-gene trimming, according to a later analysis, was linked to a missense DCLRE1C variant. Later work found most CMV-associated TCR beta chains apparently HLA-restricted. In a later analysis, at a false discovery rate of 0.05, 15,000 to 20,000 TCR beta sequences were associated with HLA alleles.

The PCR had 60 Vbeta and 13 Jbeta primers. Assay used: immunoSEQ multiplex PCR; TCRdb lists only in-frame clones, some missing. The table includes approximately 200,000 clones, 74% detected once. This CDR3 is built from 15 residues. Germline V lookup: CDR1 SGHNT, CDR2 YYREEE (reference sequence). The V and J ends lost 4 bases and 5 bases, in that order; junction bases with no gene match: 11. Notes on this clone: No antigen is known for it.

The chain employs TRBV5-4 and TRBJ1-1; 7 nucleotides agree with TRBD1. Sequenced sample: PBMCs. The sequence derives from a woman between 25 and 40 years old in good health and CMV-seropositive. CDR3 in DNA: TGTGCCAGCAGCCCCCCAGAGGGGGCGCGAACTGAAGCTTTCTTT. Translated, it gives CASSPPEGARTEAFF.